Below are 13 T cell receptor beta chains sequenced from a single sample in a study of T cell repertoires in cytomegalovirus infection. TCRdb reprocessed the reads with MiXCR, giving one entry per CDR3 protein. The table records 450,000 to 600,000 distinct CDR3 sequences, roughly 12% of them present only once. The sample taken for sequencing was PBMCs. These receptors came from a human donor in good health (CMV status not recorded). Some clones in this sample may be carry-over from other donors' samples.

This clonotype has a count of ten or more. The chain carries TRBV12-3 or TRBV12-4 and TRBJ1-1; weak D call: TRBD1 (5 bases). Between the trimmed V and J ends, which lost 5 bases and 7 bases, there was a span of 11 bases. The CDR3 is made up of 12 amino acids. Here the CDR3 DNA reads TGTGCCAGCAGTCAAGGGGACTTTGAAGCTTTCTTT. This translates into CASSQGDFEAFF.

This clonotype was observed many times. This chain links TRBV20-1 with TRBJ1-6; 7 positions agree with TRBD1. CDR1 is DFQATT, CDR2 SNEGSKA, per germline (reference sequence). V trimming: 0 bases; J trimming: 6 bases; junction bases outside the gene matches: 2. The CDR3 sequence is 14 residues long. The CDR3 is CSARDHRGNSPLHF. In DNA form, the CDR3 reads TGCAGTGCTAGAGATCACAGGGGTAATTCACCCCTCCACTTT.

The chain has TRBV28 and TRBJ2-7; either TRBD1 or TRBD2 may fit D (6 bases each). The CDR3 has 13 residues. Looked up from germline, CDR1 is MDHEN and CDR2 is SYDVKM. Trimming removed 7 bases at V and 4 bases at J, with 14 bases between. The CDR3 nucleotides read TGTGCCAGCAACCCCCGGGGGCTGTACGAGCAGTACTTC. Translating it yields CASNPRGLYEQYF.

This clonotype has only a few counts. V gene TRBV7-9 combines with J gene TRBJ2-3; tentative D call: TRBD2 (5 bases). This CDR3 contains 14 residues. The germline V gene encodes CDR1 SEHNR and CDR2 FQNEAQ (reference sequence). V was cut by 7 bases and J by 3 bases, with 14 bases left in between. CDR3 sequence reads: CASTGWPGTDTQYF. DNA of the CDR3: TGTGCCAGCACGGGGTGGCCAGGAACAGATACGCAGTATTTT.

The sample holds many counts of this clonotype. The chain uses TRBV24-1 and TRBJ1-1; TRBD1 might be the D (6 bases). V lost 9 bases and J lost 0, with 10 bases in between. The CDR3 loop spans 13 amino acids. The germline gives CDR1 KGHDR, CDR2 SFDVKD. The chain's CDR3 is CATVDRLNTEAFF. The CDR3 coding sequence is TGTGCCACCGTGGACAGATTGAACACTGAAGCTTTCTTT.

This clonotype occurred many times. CDR3 DNA sequence: TGTGCCAGTAGTGGTGGGGCAGTTGGGAACACTGAAGCTTTCTTT. This sequence encodes CASSGGAVGNTEAFF. The gene calls are TRBV19 and TRBJ1-1; D possibly corresponds to TRBD1 (5 bases). This CDR3 comprises 15 residues. In germline, CDR1 is LNHDA, CDR2 SQIVND (reference sequence). Between the trimmed V and J ends, which lost 5 bases and 1 base, there was a span of 14 bases.

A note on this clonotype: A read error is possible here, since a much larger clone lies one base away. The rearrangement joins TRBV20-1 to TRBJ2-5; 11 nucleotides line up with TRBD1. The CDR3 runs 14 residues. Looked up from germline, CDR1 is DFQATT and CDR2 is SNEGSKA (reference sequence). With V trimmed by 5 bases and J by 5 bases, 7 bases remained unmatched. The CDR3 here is CSAGQGAVDETQYF. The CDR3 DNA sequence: TGCAGTGCTGGACAGGGGGCAGTCGATGAGACCCAGTACTTC.

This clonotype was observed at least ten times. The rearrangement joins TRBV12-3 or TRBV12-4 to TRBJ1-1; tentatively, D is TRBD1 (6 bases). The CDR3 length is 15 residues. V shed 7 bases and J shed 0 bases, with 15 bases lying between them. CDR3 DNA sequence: TGTGCCAGCACCGCGAAGGGGGTTGTGAACACTGAAGCTTTCTTT. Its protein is CASTAKGVVNTEAFF.

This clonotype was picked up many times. The DNA for the CDR3 is TGTGCCAGCAGTGGGCGTCGTTCGGGCAATCAGCCCCAGCATTTT. Translating it yields CASSGRRSGNQPQHF. This chain uses TRBV28 with TRBJ1-5; no clear D gene. Trimming took 5 bases from V and 2 from J, leaving 13 bases between them. This CDR3 contains 15 residues. CDR1 is MDHEN and CDR2 is SYDVKM in the germline V gene.

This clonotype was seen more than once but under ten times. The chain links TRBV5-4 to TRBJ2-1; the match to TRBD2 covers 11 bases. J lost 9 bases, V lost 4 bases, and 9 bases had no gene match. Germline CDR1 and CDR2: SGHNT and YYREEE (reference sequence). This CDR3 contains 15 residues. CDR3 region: CASSRSGGAGSEQFF. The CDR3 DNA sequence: TGTGCCAGCAGCCGTAGCGGGGGGGCCGGCAGTGAGCAGTTCTTC.

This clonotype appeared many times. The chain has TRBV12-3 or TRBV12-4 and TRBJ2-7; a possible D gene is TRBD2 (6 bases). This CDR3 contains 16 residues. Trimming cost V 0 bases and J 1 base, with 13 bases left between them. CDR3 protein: CASSLARSAGSYEQYF. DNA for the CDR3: TGTGCCAGCAGTTTAGCGAGGTCAGCGGGTTCCTACGAGCAGTACTTC.

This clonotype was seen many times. In DNA, the CDR3 is TGTGCCAGCAGTGAATACAGGGGGAACCCCTGGGAGATTAGCACAGATACGCAGTATTTT. This translates into CASSEYRGNPWEISTDTQYF. The chain combines TRBV27 with TRBJ2-3; 8 bases fit TRBD1. Trimming removed 5 bases from V and 0 bases from J; junction bases left unmatched: 19. The CDR3 runs to 20 residues. The germline V gene encodes CDR1 MNHEY and CDR2 SMNVEV (reference sequence).

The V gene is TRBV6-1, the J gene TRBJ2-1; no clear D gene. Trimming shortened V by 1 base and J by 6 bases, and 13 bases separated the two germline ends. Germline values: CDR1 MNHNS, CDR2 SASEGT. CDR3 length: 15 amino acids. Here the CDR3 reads CASSEGGRISNEQFF. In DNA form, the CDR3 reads TGTGCCAGCAGTGAAGGTGGCAGGATCAGCAATGAGCAGTTCTTC.